These 16 T cell receptor beta chains came from one sample sequenced in a study of blood T cell repertoires in COVID-19 (dated by TCRdb to 2020 to 2021). Library construction relied on the immunoSEQ multiplex PCR assay. TCRdb took this table from immuneACCESS and kept in-frame rearrangements with V and J called. Such tables lack part of the clones; where checked against another copy, unresolved V genes explain under half of the gap, and the rest is unexplained. For this sample the table gives around 330,000 clones, of which approximately 88% were detected only once. The ten largest clones represent 1.5% to 2% of the sample. The sample consisted of peripheral blood. The receptors come from a woman aged 25-40 years with COVID-19, enrolled during active disease.

The J gene is TRBJ1-2, the V gene TRBV3-1 (or the pseudogene TRBV3-2); D is undetermined. The CDR3 loop spans 13 amino acids. Per germline, CDR1 LGHDT and CDR2 YNNKEL (reference sequence). With 2 bases removed from V and 6 bases from J, the gap between germline ends came to 10 bases. The chain's CDR3 is CASSQNPRNGYTF. CDR3 in DNA: TGTGCCAGCAGCCAAAACCCCAGGAATGGCTACACCTTC.

The rearrangement joins TRBV6-2 or TRBV6-3 to TRBJ1-5; 8 bases match TRBD1. CDR3 size: 13 residues. V lost 5 bases, J lost 9 bases, and 6 bases stayed unmatched. CDR1 and CDR2 (germline): MNHEY, SVGEGT. For the CDR3, the DNA is TGTGCCAGCAGTCAGGACAGGGTAAGGCCCCAGCATTTT. The encoded protein is CASSQDRVRPQHF.

Turning to this clone: The same CDR3 also results from other DNA sequences found in this sample. V is TRBV5-1 and J is TRBJ1-1; 9 nucleotides line up with TRBD1. The V gene end was trimmed by 2 bases and the J gene end by 5 bases; junction bases not matched to a gene: 4. In germline, CDR1 is SGHRS, CDR2 YFSETQ. The CDR3 runs to 14 residues. The CDR3: CASSLTGGNTEAFF. The CDR3 nucleotides read TGCGCCAGCAGCTTAACAGGGGGCAATACTGAAGCTTTCTTT.

The V gene is TRBV9, the J gene TRBJ2-3, with TRBD2 identical over 10 bases. This CDR3 comprises 17 residues. The germline CDR1 and CDR2 sequences are SGDLS and YYNGEE. The V segment lost 3 bases and the J segment 3 bases; nucleotides outside the gene matches: 10. The CDR3 spells CASSERRAGGITDTQYF. CDR3 nucleotide sequence: TGTGCCAGCAGCGAGAGGAGAGCGGGGGGGATAACAGATACGCAGTATTTT.

This clone was seen more than once but under ten times. The chain carries TRBV12-5 and TRBJ1-4; 9 bases fit TRBD1. This CDR3 comprises 14 residues. Germline V gene data show CDR1 as LGHNT and CDR2 as FRNRAP. Trimming cost V 6 bases and J 10 bases; bases outside gene matches: 9. CDR3 amino acids: CASGLGQGRGKLFF. The CDR3 coding sequence is TGTGCTAGTGGACTCGGACAGGGGAGAGGAAAACTGTTTTTT.

This chain connects TRBV7-9 to TRBJ1-2; weak D call: TRBD1 (5 bases). V was cut by 5 bases and J by 3 bases, with 16 bases left in between. Germline values: CDR1 SEHNR, CDR2 FQNEAQ (reference sequence). The CDR3 runs to 15 residues. CDR3 region: CASSGAMGGYYGYTF. In DNA form, the CDR3 reads TGTGCCAGCAGCGGTGCTATGGGGGGTTACTATGGCTACACCTTC.

The chain employs TRBV19 and TRBJ2-4; the D gene is possibly TRBD1 (5 bases). Per the germline V gene, CDR1 is LNHDA and CDR2 is SQIVND (reference sequence). Between the trimmed V and J ends, which lost 1 base and 0 bases, there was a span of 7 bases. CDR3 length: 15 amino acids. The CDR3 sequence is CASSIGGIAKNIQYF. DNA for the CDR3: TGTGCCAGTAGTATAGGGGGCATAGCCAAAAACATTCAGTACTTC.

The rearrangement uses TRBV5-6 and TRBJ1-2; weak D call: TRBD1 (6 bases). In germline, CDR1 is SGHDT, CDR2 YYEEEE. The CDR3 is 14 residues long. V gave up 4 bases and J gave up 5 bases, with 15 bases separating them. The CDR3 spells CASSPQLTGYGYTF. For the CDR3, the DNA is TGTGCCAGCAGCCCACAACTTACAGGGTATGGCTACACCTTC.

The chain employs TRBV2 and TRBJ1-2, with TRBD1 matching over 12 bases. Per germline, CDR1 SNHLY and CDR2 FYNNEI. The CDR3 has 14 amino acids. V lost 5 bases and J lost 6; bases outside the gene matches: 4. The CDR3 DNA is TGTGCCAGCAGTACGGGACAGGGGGCCCATGGCTACACCTTC. Protein sequence: CASSTGQGAHGYTF.

The chain recombines TRBV27 with TRBJ1-5; D is uncertain. CDR1 and CDR2 (germline): MNHEY, SMNVEV (reference sequence). The V and J ends lost 4 bases and 1 base respectively, with 11 bases between them. The CDR3 loop spans 15 amino acids. The CDR3 coding sequence is TGTGCCAGCAGTTCCTCCCCCGGGAGCAATCAGCCCCAGCATTTT. Its protein is CASSSSPGSNQPQHF.

V gene TRBV7-2 combines with J gene TRBJ2-3; D not resolved. The length of the CDR3 is 12 residues. Germline CDR1 and CDR2: SGHTA and FQGNSA. The germline V and J ends were trimmed by 2 bases and 5 bases, with 5 bases remaining between them. CDR3 sequence reads: CASSLLRDTQYF. DNA for the CDR3: TGTGCCAGCAGCTTACTTAGAGATACGCAGTATTTT. The complete variable domain, with remaining parts taken from reference TRBV7-2 and TRBJ2-3, reads GAGVSQSPSNKVTEKGKDVELRCDPISGHTALYWYRQSLGQGLEFLIYFQGNSAPDKSGLPSDRFSAERTGGSVSTLTIQRTQQEDSAVYLCASSLLRDTQYFGPGTRLTVL.

This rearrangement joins TRBV19 to TRBJ2-4; 8 bases fit TRBD1. The trim removed 7 bases at V and 0 bases at J, leaving 5 bases unmatched. This CDR3 is 15 amino acids long. The germline V gene has CDR1 LNHDA and CDR2 SQIVND (reference sequence). CDR3 residues: CASKDRALAKNIQYF. The DNA for the CDR3 is TGTGCCAGTAAGGACAGGGCTCTAGCCAAAAACATTCAGTACTTC.

This rearrangement joins TRBV7-3 to TRBJ1-2, with 9 bases lining up with TRBD1. Germline trimming cut 2 bases from V and 6 bases from J; bases unmatched to any gene: 4. The CDR3 is made up of 14 amino acids. From germline, CDR1 is SGHTA and CDR2 FQGTGA. In DNA form, the CDR3 reads TGTGCCAGCAGCTTAGGGACAGGGTCGGATGGCTACACCTTC. It codes for CASSLGTGSDGYTF.

The gene calls are TRBV6-6 and TRBJ1-2; unclear D gene. Germline V gene sequence: CDR1 MNHNY, CDR2 SVGAGI (reference sequence). V lost 4 bases and J lost 6, with 6 bases in between. This CDR3 is built from 11 residues. CDR3 in DNA: TGTGCCAGCAGTTTGGGCGATGGCTACACCTTC. This sequence encodes CASSLGDGYTF.

The V call is TRBV27, the J call TRBJ2-6; D not resolved. Deletions cut 8 bases from V and 1 base from J, with 15 bases between. Germline V gives CDR1 MNHEY, CDR2 SMNVEV (reference sequence). There are 16 residues in the CDR3. DNA for the CDR3: TGTGCCAGCGCCCAGGCAGTTAGATCTGGGGCCAACGTCCTGACTTTC. Translation gives CASAQAVRSGANVLTF.

The rearrangement links TRBV19 to TRBJ1-1; perhaps TRBD1 as D (5 bases). The germline V gene has CDR1 LNHDA and CDR2 SQIVND (reference sequence). The CDR3 is made up of 15 amino acids. Deletions cut 5 bases from V and 1 base from J, with 14 bases between. The CDR3 spells CASSLTAGGNTEAFF. CDR3 nucleotides: TGTGCCAGTAGTCTAACCGCGGGGGGGAACACTGAAGCTTTCTTT.